This T cell receptor (beta chain) was sequenced for a study of blood T cell repertoires in COVID-19. In the source study's methods: Nucleated cell counts were estimated from reference gene primer amplification. Assay used: immunoSEQ multiplex PCR; TCRdb lists only in-frame clones, some missing. That table supplies the V and J calls and clone size; D and trimming were determined from the DNA. The sample holds approximately 90,000 clones; 65% to 90% are singletons and the top ten take more than 1%. This TCR was recovered from a man older than 75 with active or convalescent COVID-19. The material sequenced was peripheral blood.

CDR3 sequence (DNA): TGTGCCATCAGTGACCCTGGACAGGAATTATTTTTT. Translating gives CAISDPGQELFF. The chain has TRBV10-3 and TRBJ1-4, with TRBD1 matching 7 bases. Germline V gene data show CDR1 as ENHRY and CDR2 as SYGVKD. V gave up 3 bases and J gave up 17 bases; unmatched junction bases: 9. CDR3 length: 12 amino acids.